These T cell receptor beta chains were read from a single sample in a study of blood T cell repertoires in COVID-19. Clones were read by immunoSEQ multiplex PCR, and TCRdb kept only the in-frame ones, dropping some. The sample carries approximately 130,000 clones, under 90% recorded once. Sequenced sample: peripheral blood. All receptors derive from a woman aged 55-69 years with active or convalescent COVID-19. CDR3s include the opening cysteine and the closing phenylalanine or tryptophan. Each record gives: V gene, J gene, D gene, clone size, CDR3 protein, CDR3 DNA. D genes are given only for firm matches. Expanded clones get a size class; other rows say once, few or many, or leave the size out.

>TRBV9|TRBJ2-5|TRBD1|.
CASSRGTGGRQETQYF
TGTGCCAGCAGCCGAGGGACAGGGGGGCGCCAAGAGACCCAGTACTTC
>TRBV11-2|TRBJ2-2|TRBD2|.
CASSLGLAGVPGELFF
TGTGCCAGCAGCTTAGGACTAGCGGGAGTTCCCGGGGAGCTGTTTTTT
>TRBV11-2|TRBJ2-1|TRBD2|.
CASSGRGGGEQFF
TGTGCCAGCAGCGGACGCGGGGGTGGAGAGCAGTTCTTC
>TRBV5-1|TRBJ2-3|TRBD2|few
CASSPDRGGAGDTQYF
TGCGCCAGCAGCCCGGACCGCGGGGGGGCCGGAGATACGCAGTATTTT
>TRBV5-1|TRBJ1-1|TRBD1|.
CASSPRTGDKTEAFF
TGCGCCAGCAGCCCTAGGACAGGGGACAAGACTGAAGCTTTCTTT
>TRBV28|TRBJ2-7|.|.
CATVAAGAGYEQYF
TGTGCCACCGTCGCGGCGGGGGCGGGGTACGAGCAGTACTTC
>TRBV3-1/TRBV3-2|TRBJ2-1|TRBD1|.
CASSRRQGKDNEQFF
TGTGCCAGCAGCCGCCGACAGGGGAAGGACAATGAGCAGTTCTTC
>TRBV28|TRBJ1-1|TRBD1|.
CASSDRGNTEAFF
TGTGCCAGCAGTGACAGGGGTAACACTGAAGCTTTCTTT
>TRBV23-1|TRBJ1-6|.|.
CASSHSLPSPLHF
TGCGCCAGCAGTCACTCGCTACCTTCACCCCTCCACTTT
>TRBV28|TRBJ2-4|.|.
CASISAWAVKNIQYF
TGTGCCAGCATCTCAGCCTGGGCAGTCAAAAACATTCAGTACTTC
>TRBV4-2|TRBJ2-2|TRBD2|.
CASSQETSGRARGTGELFF
TGTGCCAGCAGCCAAGAGACTAGCGGGAGGGCCCGTGGCACCGGGGAGCTGTTTTTT
>TRBV19|TRBJ2-2|.|.
CASSIVQQHGELFF
TGTGCCAGTAGTATAGTACAGCAACACGGGGAGCTGTTTTTT
>TRBV9|TRBJ2-3|.|once
CASSVGVSGTDTQYF
TGTGCCAGCAGCGTAGGGGTTAGCGGCACAGATACGCAGTATTTT
>TRBV7-9|TRBJ2-7|.|few
CASSPDSGGEQYF
TGTGCCAGCAGCCCCGATTCAGGTGGCGAGCAGTACTTC
>TRBV2|TRBJ1-1|.|.
CASSLNGGFTEAFF
TGTGCCAGCAGTTTAAACGGGGGTTTCACTGAAGCTTTCTTT
>TRBV30|TRBJ1-6|.|.
CAYGSGSYNSPLHF
TGTGCCTACGGCTCAGGGTCTTATAATTCACCCCTCCACTTT
>TRBV10-3|TRBJ1-4|.|.
CAISAAIGGPNEKLFF
TGTGCCATCAGTGCTGCTATCGGGGGACCTAATGAAAAACTGTTTTTT
>TRBV18|TRBJ2-1|.|few
CASSPSDEQFF
TGTGCCAGCTCACCATCCGATGAGCAGTTCTTC
>TRBV28|TRBJ1-1|TRBD1|once
CASGRQGKTEAFF
TGTGCCAGCGGCCGACAGGGAAAGACTGAAGCTTTCTTT
>TRBV4-3|TRBJ2-2|TRBD1|few
CASSQRELGQTNTGELFF
TGCGCCAGCAGCCAAAGGGAATTGGGACAGACGAACACCGGGGAGCTGTTTTTT
>TRBV29-1|TRBJ1-2|.|.
CSVAQNYGYTF
TGCAGCGTTGCCCAAAACTATGGCTACACCTTC
>TRBV5-1|TRBJ2-2|TRBD1|.
CASSGGQTNTGELFF
TGCGCCAGCAGCGGGGGACAGACGAACACCGGGGAGCTGTTTTTT